A single sample is the source of the 30 T cell receptor beta chains below, sequenced in a study of shared clonotypes between healthy human individuals. Sequencing used immunoSEQ multiplex PCR; TCRdb keeps in-frame clones, though not all of them. The repertoire consists of under 1,900,000 clones, with 98% to 99% occurring once and the leading ten covering approximately 0.4%. The specimen was naive CD4+ T cells sorted from blood. Documented subset: CD45RA+ positively selected. The receptors were sampled from a man aged 25-45 years in good health.

The chain employs TRBV6-5 and TRBJ2-3, with D perhaps assigned TRBD1 or TRBD2 (6 bases each). V was clipped by 6 bases and J by 2 bases, with 15 bases between them. This CDR3 is built from 15 residues. CDR1 is MNHEY and CDR2 is SVGAGI in the germline V gene. The DNA of the CDR3 is TGTGCCAGCAGACAGGGACTTCGCTTCACAGATACGCAGTATTTT. This gives the protein CASRQGLRFTDTQYF.

This clone is a singleton in its sample. V usage is TRBV6-5 and J usage is TRBJ2-7; tentative D call: TRBD2 (5 bases). Trimming removed 4 bases at V and 5 bases at J, with 21 bases between. The CDR3 contains 16 residues. Germline V CDR1 and CDR2: MNHEY, SVGAGI. In DNA, the CDR3 is TGTGCCAGCAGTTTCCGGGGAGCGCAGGTTCTTAACGAGCAGTACTTC. Translation: CASSFRGAQVLNEQYF.

The chain recombines TRBV11-2 with TRBJ2-1; D is perhaps TRBD1 (5 bases). Germline V gives CDR1 SGHAT, CDR2 FQNNGV. The V end was cut by 5 bases, the J end by 9 bases, with 11 bases between. The CDR3 has 12 amino acids. CDR3 DNA sequence: TGTGCCAGCAGCATCGTTCAGGGTGAGCAGTTCTTC. Translated: CASSIVQGEQFF.

The chain employs TRBV5-1 and TRBJ2-1, with 8 nucleotides matching TRBD2. Losses at the gene ends were 4 bases for V and 7 bases for J; bases not matched to a gene: 10. Germline V CDR1 and CDR2: SGHRS, YFSETQ. This CDR3 is 15 amino acids long. The CDR3 reads CASSPSGRPVNEQFF. In DNA form, the CDR3 reads TGCGCCAGCAGCCCGAGCGGGAGACCGGTAAATGAGCAGTTCTTC. The full variable domain, with the rest looked up from reference TRBV5-1 and TRBJ2-1, is KAGVTQTPRYLIKTRGQQVTLSCSPISGHRSVSWYQQTPGQGLQFLFEYFSETQRNKGNFPGRFSGRQFSNSRSEMNVSTLELGDSALYLCASSPSGRPVNEQFFGPGTRLTVL.

V usage is TRBV7-2 and J usage is TRBJ1-1; D is uncertain. Germline V lookup: CDR1 SGHTA, CDR2 FQGNSA. There are 14 residues in the CDR3. The ends were cut back, 1 base at V and 6 bases at J, with 12 bases in the middle. The CDR3 DNA follows: TGTGCCAGCAGCTTAGGCAACCATGGGGCTGAAGCTTTCTTT. It encodes CASSLGNHGAEAFF.

The chain employs TRBV2 and TRBJ2-7; D gene unclear. The CDR3 spans 11 residues. Trimming shortened V by 8 bases and J by 12 bases, and 17 bases separated the two germline ends. In germline, CDR1 is SNHLY, CDR2 FYNNEI. CDR3 residues: CASATVTRAYF. The CDR3 nucleotides read TGTGCCAGCGCAACCGTAACGCGAGCGTACTTC.

J is TRBJ2-2 and V is TRBV7-2; 8 bases are a match to TRBD1. This CDR3 has 17 residues. Germline loops: CDR1 SGHTA, CDR2 FQGNSA. V lost 2 bases, J lost 0 bases, and 5 bases stayed unmatched. For the CDR3, the DNA is TGTGCCAGCAGCTTAACCGGGACAGGAACGAACACCGGGGAGCTGTTTTTT. Residues: CASSLTGTGTNTGELFF.

This chain joins TRBV4-3 and TRBJ1-4; TRBD1 matches at 7 bases. The CDR3 consists of 17 residues. Germline loops: CDR1 LGHNA, CDR2 YSLEER. The J segment lost 4 bases and the V segment lost 0 bases, leaving 8 bases of the junction unmatched. For the CDR3, the DNA is TGCGCCAGCAGCCAAGATAGTGGGACAGCAAGTAATGAAAAACTGTTTTTT. Residues: CASSQDSGTASNEKLFF.

This chain uses TRBV28 with TRBJ2-3; D could derive from TRBD1 or TRBD2 (6 bases each). Trimming took off 7 bases at V and 3 bases at J, with 20 bases between the two ends. This CDR3 contains 16 residues. The germline V gene has CDR1 MDHEN and CDR2 SYDVKM. The CDR3 coding sequence is TGTGCCAGCATCCCTCCGTGGGGGGCGGAGACAGATACGCAGTATTTT. This encodes CASIPPWGAETDTQYF.

This chain's CDR3 is CSVGQGHQPQHF. DNA of the CDR3: TGCAGCGTTGGACAGGGTCATCAGCCCCAGCATTTT. This chain joins TRBV29-1 and TRBJ1-5; TRBD1 matches 7 bases. V shed 4 bases and J 5 bases; nucleotides not matched to a gene: 2. In germline, CDR1 is SQVTM, CDR2 ANQGSEA. The CDR3 totals 12 residues.

The genes are TRBV28 and TRBJ1-2, with unresolved D. Germline CDR1 reads MDHEN; CDR2 reads SYDVKM. V was pared by 8 bases and J by 4 bases, with 14 bases between. The CDR3 has 13 amino acids. CDR3 residues: CASFSPEVYGYTF. Written as DNA, the CDR3 is TGTGCCAGCTTTAGTCCGGAAGTCTATGGCTACACCTTC.

The chain carries TRBV27 and TRBJ2-1; 7 nucleotides match TRBD1. The V gene end was trimmed by 3 bases and the J gene end by 4 bases; junction bases not matched to a gene: 12. Germline CDR1 MNHEY, CDR2 SMNVEV (reference sequence). This CDR3 comprises 17 residues. The CDR3 spells CASSFPGQLLGYNEQFF. The CDR3 DNA reads TGTGCCAGCAGTTTTCCGGGACAGCTTTTAGGTTACAATGAGCAGTTCTTC.

This clone came up once. CDR3 coding DNA: TGTGCCAGCAGTCGGGCGAGTGGTCGCTACACCTTC. This encodes CASSRASGRYTF. The chain combines TRBV6-5 with TRBJ1-2; D not resolved. Between the trimmed V and J ends, which lost 5 bases and 9 bases, there was a span of 13 bases. The CDR3 is 12 residues long. CDR1 and CDR2 (germline): MNHEY, SVGAGI.

The chain is built from TRBV18 and TRBJ2-7; 9 positions match TRBD1. Germline CDR1 and CDR2: KGHSH and LQKENI. The CDR3 is made up of 14 amino acids. The ends lost 5 bases at V and 1 base at J; junction bases unmatched: 3. CDR3 DNA sequence: TGTGCCAGCTCAGCCGGGACAGGGTCCTACGAGCAGTACTTC. Its translation is CASSAGTGSYEQYF.

The chain uses TRBV9 and TRBJ2-5; D is ambiguous. Germline V gene sequence: CDR1 SGDLS, CDR2 YYNGEE. This CDR3 comprises 13 residues. Trimming removed 0 bases from V and 4 bases from J, with 7 bases in between. The CDR3, as DNA: TGTGCCAGCAGCGTAGGATACGGAGAGACCCAGTACTTC. Translating it yields CASSVGYGETQYF.

CDR3 in amino acids: CASSSTSGSFAYEQYF. The CDR3 coding sequence is TGTGCCAGCAGCTCAACTAGCGGGAGTTTTGCCTACGAGCAGTACTTC. This chain uses TRBV11-2 with TRBJ2-7, with TRBD2 matching 11 bases. This CDR3 spans 16 amino acids. Unmatched junction bases numbered 7, after V lost 4 bases and J lost 2 bases. The germline V gene encodes CDR1 SGHAT and CDR2 FQNNGV.

This chain uses TRBV11-2 with TRBJ2-1; tentatively, D is TRBD2 (5 bases). The V and J ends lost 2 bases and 3 bases respectively, with 8 bases between them. CDR3 length: 14 residues. The germline V gene encodes CDR1 SGHAT and CDR2 FQNNGV. The CDR3 nucleotides read TGTGCCAGCAGCTTACGGGGAGTCTACAATGAGCAGTTCTTC. Residues: CASSLRGVYNEQFF.

This clone was observed once. V usage is TRBV29-1 and J usage is TRBJ2-1, with 8 bases matching TRBD2. V dropped 8 bases and J dropped 5; count of bases not matched to a gene: 8. This CDR3 spans 13 amino acids. CDR1 is SQVTM and CDR2 is ANQGSEA in the germline V gene. The CDR3 sequence: CSPRVSGDNEQFF. DNA for the CDR3: TGCAGCCCGAGGGTTAGCGGGGACAATGAGCAGTTCTTC.

Concerning this clone itself: Additional DNA sequences in this sample encode the identical CDR3. The chain recombines TRBV5-1 with TRBJ2-3; D remains unclear. Germline V lookup: CDR1 SGHRS, CDR2 YFSETQ. CDR3 length: 14 amino acids. V lost 0 bases and J 1 base, leaving 6 bases between the germline ends. As DNA, the CDR3 is TGCGCCAGCAGCTTGGAGTCGGGCACAGATACGCAGTATTTT. Residues: CASSLESGTDTQYF.

The rearrangement links TRBV5-1 to TRBJ2-5; 9 positions agree with TRBD1. Germline CDR1 and CDR2: SGHRS and YFSETQ. The CDR3 covers 16 residues. Trimming took 1 base from V and 5 from J; bases not matched to a gene: 9. DNA of the CDR3: TGCGCCAGCAGCTTGCTACAGGGGGCTAGATCCGAGACCCAGTACTTC. As protein: CASSLLQGARSETQYF.

The chain links TRBV5-8 to TRBJ1-4; 8 nucleotides align to TRBD1. The ends lost 0 bases at V and 6 bases at J; junction bases unmatched: 13. This CDR3 has 18 amino acids. Per the germline V gene, CDR1 is SGHTS and CDR2 is YDEGEE. In DNA, the CDR3 is TGTGCCAGCAGCTTGGCAGCTTTTTGGGGACAGGCTGATGAAAAACTGTTTTTT. It specifies CASSLAAFWGQADEKLFF.

V usage is TRBV9 and J usage is TRBJ2-3, with D uncertain. V lost 5 bases, J lost 0 bases, and 16 bases lay in between. This CDR3 is 16 amino acids long. Germline V gene lookup returns CDR1 SGDLS and CDR2 YYNGEE. The CDR3: CASSVVWWSSTDTQYF. CDR3 in DNA: TGTGCCAGCAGTGTCGTCTGGTGGTCTAGCACAGATACGCAGTATTTT.

This clone was counted once. This chain joins TRBV5-1 and TRBJ1-2; TRBD1 might be the D (5 bases). Trimming cost V 0 bases and J 5 bases, with 20 bases left between them. Germline lookup yields CDR1 SGHRS and CDR2 YFSETQ. There are 17 residues in the CDR3. In DNA, the CDR3 is TGCGCCAGCAGCTTGGATGGAGCGACACAGGCAGTTTATGGCTACACCTTC. Protein sequence: CASSLDGATQAVYGYTF.

This clone appeared once. The junction differs from germline at one of its ends, possibly a read error. V gene TRBV2 combines with J gene TRBJ2-5; tentatively, D is TRBD1 (5 bases). The V gene's germline CDR1 is SNHLY and CDR2 FYNNEI. This CDR3 comprises 17 residues. The CDR3 DNA reads TGTGCCAGCAGGGAAGACAGAAGATCTAACCGTCAAGAGACCCAGTACTTC. As protein: CASREDRRSNRQETQYF.

The J gene is TRBJ1-4, the V gene TRBV2; TRBD1 is a possible D gene (5 bases). Germline V gives CDR1 SNHLY, CDR2 FYNNEI. The ends were cut back, 11 bases at V and 7 bases at J, with 17 bases in the middle. The CDR3 is 13 residues long. The CDR3 loop reads CAGQYGASEKLFF. The CDR3, as DNA: TGTGCCGGACAATATGGGGCTAGTGAAAAACTGTTTTTT. Full variable domain (outside the CDR3, taken from reference TRBV2 and TRBJ1-4): EPEVTQTPSHQVTQMGQEVILRCVPISNHLYFYWYRQILGQKVEFLVSFYNNEISEKSEIFDDQFSVERPDGSNFTLKIRSTKLEDSAMYFCAGQYGASEKLFFGSGTQLSVL.

The chain joins TRBV19 to TRBJ2-1; D call uncertain. V lost 5 bases and J lost 4, with 15 bases in between. The CDR3 totals 15 residues. From germline, CDR1 is LNHDA and CDR2 SQIVND (reference sequence). The CDR3 bases are TGTGCCAGTAGTCCCGTCGTTTCGAGTTACAATGAGCAGTTCTTC. Its protein product is CASSPVVSSYNEQFF.

This chain links TRBV10-1 with TRBJ2-1, with D perhaps TRBD1 (6 bases). V was shortened by 3 bases and J by 1 base, with 13 bases between the two germline ends. CDR1 is WNHNN and CDR2 is SYGVQD in the germline V gene (reference sequence). CDR3 length: 16 amino acids. In DNA, the CDR3 is TGCGCCAGCAGTGAAATGGGGGCAGAGTCCTACAATGAGCAGTTCTTC. It encodes CASSEMGAESYNEQFF.

The V and J genes are TRBV5-1 and TRBJ1-1; D unresolved. CDR1 is SGHRS and CDR2 is YFSETQ in the germline V gene. Trimming removed 5 bases from V and 1 base from J, with 9 bases in between. CDR3 length equals 13 residues. In DNA, the CDR3 is TGCGCCAGCAGTCGGGCCTCGAACACTGAAGCTTTCTTT. Encoded protein: CASSRASNTEAFF.

The chain is built from TRBV28 and TRBJ1-4; possibly TRBD1 for D (5 bases). Germline loops: CDR1 MDHEN, CDR2 SYDVKM. With 3 bases removed from V and 7 bases from J, the gap between germline ends came to 15 bases. The CDR3 extends over 15 amino acids. Here the CDR3 reads CASSLEGPPAEKLFF. The CDR3 DNA follows: TGTGCCAGCAGTTTGGAGGGACCACCGGCTGAAAAACTGTTTTTT. The whole variable domain, filled in from reference TRBV28 and TRBJ1-4, reads DVKVTQSSRYLVKRTGEKVFLECVQDMDHENMFWYRQDPGLGLRLIYFSYDVKMKEKGDIPEGYSVSREKKERFSLILESASTNQTSMYLCASSLEGPPAEKLFFGSGTQLSVL.

V gene TRBV6-1 combines with J gene TRBJ2-4; a weak D match, TRBD1 (6 bases). Germline-derived CDR1 and CDR2 are MNHNS and SASEGT. The CDR3 runs to 15 residues. Between the trimmed V and J ends, which lost 7 bases and 0 bases, there was a span of 13 bases. The CDR3 loop reads CASTQGTLAKNIQYF. The CDR3 DNA sequence: TGTGCCAGCACCCAAGGGACACTAGCCAAAAACATTCAGTACTTC.